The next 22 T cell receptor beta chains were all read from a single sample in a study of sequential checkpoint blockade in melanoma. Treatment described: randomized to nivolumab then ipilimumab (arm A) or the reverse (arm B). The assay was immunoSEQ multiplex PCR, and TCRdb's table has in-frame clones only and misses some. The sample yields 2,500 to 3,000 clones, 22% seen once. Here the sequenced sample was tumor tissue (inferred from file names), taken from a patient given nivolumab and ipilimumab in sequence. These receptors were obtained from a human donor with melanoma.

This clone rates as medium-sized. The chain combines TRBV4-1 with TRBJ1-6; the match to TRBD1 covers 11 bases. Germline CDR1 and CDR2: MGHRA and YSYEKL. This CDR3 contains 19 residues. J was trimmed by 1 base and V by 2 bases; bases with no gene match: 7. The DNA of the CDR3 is TGCGCCAGCAGCCAACCTGGGACAGGGGGAGGATCCTATAATTCACCCCTCCACTTT. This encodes CASSQPGTGGGSYNSPLHF.

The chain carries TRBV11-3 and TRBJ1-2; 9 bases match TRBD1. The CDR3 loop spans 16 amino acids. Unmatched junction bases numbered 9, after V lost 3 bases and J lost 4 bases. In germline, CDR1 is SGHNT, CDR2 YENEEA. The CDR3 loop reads CASSLGGTGIPYGYTF. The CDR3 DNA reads TGTGCCAGCAGCTTGGGGGGGACAGGGATCCCCTATGGCTACACCTTC.

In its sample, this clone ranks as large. The CDR3 region has the DNA TGTGCCAGCAGTTACACAGGGGTGTACACTGAAGCTTTCTTT. This codes for CASSYTGVYTEAFF. The rearrangement uses TRBV6-8 and TRBJ1-1; 7 bases align to TRBD1. Germline V gene lookup returns CDR1 MNHGY and CDR2 SAAAGT. CDR3 size: 14 residues. V gave up 2 bases and J gave up 3 bases; unmatched junction bases: 3.

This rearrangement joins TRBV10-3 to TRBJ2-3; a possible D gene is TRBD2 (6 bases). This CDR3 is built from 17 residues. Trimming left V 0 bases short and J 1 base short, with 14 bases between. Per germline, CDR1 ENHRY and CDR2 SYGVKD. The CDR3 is CAISESGLRGRTDTQYF. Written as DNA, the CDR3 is TGTGCCATCAGTGAGTCTGGTCTGCGGGGACGCACAGATACGCAGTATTTT.

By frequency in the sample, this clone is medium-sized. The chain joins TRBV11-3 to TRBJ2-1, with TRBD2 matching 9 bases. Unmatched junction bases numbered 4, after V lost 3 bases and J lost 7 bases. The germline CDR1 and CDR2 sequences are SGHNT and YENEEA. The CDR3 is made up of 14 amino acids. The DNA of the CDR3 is TGTGCCAGCAGCTTCCAGCGGGGGGCTAATGAGCAGTTCTTC. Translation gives CASSFQRGANEQFF.

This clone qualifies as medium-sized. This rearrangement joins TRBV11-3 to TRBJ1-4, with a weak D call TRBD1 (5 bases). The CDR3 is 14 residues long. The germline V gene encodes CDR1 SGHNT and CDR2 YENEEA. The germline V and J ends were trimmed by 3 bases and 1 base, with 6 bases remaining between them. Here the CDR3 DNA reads TGTGCCAGCAGCTTGAGGGGAACTAATGAAAAACTGTTTTTT. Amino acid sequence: CASSLRGTNEKLFF.

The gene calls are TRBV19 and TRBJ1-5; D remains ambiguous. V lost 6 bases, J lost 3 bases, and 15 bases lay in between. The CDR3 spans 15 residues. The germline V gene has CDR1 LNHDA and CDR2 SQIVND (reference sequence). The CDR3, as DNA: TGTGCCAGTAGCCAGTCGGAGGGCAACAATCAGCCCCAGCATTTT. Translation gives CASSQSEGNNQPQHF.

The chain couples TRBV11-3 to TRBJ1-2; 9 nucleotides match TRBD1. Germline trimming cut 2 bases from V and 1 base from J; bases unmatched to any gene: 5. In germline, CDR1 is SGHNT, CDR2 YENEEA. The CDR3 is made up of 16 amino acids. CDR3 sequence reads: CASSLPGQGRNYGYTF. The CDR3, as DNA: TGTGCCAGCAGCTTACCCGGACAGGGGCGTAACTATGGCTACACCTTC.

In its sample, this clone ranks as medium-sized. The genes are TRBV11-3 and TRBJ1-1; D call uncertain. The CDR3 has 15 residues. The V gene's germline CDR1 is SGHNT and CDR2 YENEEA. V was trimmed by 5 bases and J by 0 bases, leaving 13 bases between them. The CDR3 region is CASSPGAGLNTEAFF. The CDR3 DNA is TGTGCCAGCAGCCCCGGCGCAGGCTTGAACACTGAAGCTTTCTTT.

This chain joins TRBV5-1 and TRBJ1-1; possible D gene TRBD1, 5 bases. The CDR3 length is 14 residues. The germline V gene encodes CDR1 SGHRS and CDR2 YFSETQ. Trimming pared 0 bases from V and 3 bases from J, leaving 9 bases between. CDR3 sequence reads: CASSLVLGDTEAFF. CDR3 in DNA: TGCGCCAGCAGCTTGGTTTTGGGGGACACTGAAGCTTTCTTT.

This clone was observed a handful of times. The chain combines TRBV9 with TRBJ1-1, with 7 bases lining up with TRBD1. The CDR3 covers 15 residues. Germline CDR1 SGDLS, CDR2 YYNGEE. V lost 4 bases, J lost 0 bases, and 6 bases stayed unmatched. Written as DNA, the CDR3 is TGTGCCAGCAGCATCCAGGGACAGCTGAACACTGAAGCTTTCTTT. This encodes CASSIQGQLNTEAFF.

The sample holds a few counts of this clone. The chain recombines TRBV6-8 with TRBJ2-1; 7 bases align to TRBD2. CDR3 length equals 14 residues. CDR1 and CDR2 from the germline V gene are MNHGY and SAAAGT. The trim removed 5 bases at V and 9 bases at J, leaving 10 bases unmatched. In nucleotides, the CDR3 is TGTGCCAGCAGTCTCCTAGCGGAGGGGTTTGAGCAGTTCTTC. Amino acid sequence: CASSLLAEGFEQFF.

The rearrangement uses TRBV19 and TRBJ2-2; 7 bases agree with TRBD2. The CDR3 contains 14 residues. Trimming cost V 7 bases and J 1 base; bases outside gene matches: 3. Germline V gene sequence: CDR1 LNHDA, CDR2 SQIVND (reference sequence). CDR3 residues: CASKERENTGELFF. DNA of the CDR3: TGTGCCAGTAAAGAGCGGGAGAACACCGGGGAGCTGTTTTTT.

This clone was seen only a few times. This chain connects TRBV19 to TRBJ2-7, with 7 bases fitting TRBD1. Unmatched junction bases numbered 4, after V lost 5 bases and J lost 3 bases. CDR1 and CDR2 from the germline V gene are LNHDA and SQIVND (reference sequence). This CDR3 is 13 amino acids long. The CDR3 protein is CASSWGTVYEQYF. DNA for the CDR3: TGTGCCAGTAGTTGGGGGACAGTCTACGAGCAGTACTTC.

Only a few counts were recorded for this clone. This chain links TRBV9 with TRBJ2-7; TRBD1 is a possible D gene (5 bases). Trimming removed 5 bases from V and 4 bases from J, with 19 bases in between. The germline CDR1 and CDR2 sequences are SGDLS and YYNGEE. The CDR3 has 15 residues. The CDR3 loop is CASSPGFSKHYEQYV. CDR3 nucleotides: TGTGCCAGCAGTCCAGGGTTTTCTAAACATTACGAGCAGTACGTC.

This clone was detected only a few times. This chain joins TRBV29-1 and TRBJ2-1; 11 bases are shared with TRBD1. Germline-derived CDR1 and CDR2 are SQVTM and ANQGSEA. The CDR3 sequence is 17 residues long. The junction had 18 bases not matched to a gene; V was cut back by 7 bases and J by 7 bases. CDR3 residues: CSAAGQGGSAGLNEQFF. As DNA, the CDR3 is TGCAGCGCTGCGGGACAGGGGGGCTCAGCGGGACTTAATGAGCAGTTCTTC.

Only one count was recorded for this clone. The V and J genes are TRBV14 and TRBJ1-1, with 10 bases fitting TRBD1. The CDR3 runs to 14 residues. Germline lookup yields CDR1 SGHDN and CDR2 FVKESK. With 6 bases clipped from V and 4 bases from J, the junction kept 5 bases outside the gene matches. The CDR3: CASSRDRGGTEAFF. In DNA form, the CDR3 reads TGTGCCAGCAGTCGGGACAGGGGAGGCACTGAAGCTTTCTTT.

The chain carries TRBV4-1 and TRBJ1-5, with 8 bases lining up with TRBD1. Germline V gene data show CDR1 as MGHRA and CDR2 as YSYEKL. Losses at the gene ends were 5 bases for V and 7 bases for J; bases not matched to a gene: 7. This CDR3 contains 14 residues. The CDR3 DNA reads TGCGCCAGCAGCTGGGACAGGCAGAACCAGCCCCAGCATTTT. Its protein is CASSWDRQNQPQHF.

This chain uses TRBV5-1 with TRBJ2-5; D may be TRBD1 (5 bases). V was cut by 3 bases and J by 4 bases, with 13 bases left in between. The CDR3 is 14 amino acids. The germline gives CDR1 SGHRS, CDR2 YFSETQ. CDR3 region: CASSWSSGRETQYF. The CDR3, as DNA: TGCGCCAGCAGCTGGTCGTCAGGGCGAGAGACCCAGTACTTC.

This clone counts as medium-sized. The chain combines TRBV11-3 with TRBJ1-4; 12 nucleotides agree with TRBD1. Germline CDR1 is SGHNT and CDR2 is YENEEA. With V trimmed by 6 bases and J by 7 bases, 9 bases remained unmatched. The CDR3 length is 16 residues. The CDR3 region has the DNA TGTGCCAGCAGTCGAGGGACAGGGGGCGCGACTGAAAAACTGTTTTTT. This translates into CASSRGTGGATEKLFF.

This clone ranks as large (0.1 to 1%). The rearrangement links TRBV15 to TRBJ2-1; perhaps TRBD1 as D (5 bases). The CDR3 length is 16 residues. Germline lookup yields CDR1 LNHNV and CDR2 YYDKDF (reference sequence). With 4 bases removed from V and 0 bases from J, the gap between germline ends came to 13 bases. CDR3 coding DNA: TGTGCCACCAGCACTACAGGTTTAATCTCCTACAATGAGCAGTTCTTC. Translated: CATSTTGLISYNEQFF.

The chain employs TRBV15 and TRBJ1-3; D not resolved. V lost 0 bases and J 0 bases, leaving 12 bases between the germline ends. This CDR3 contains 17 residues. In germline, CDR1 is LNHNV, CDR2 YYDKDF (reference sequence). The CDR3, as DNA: TGTGCCACCAGCAGAGATCTGTCATACAGCTCTGGAAACACCATATATTTT. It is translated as CATSRDLSYSSGNTIYF.